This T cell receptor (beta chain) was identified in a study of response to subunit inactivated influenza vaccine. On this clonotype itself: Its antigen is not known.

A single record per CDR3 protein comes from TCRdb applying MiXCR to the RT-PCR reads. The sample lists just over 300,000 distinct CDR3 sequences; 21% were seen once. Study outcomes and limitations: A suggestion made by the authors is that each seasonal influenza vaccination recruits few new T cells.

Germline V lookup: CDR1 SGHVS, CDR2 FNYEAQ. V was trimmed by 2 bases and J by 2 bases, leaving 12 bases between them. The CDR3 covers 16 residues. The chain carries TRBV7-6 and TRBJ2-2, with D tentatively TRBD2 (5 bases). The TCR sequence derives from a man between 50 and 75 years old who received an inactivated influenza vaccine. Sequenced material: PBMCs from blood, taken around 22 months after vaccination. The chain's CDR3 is CASSLSPSSNTGELFF. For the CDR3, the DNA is TGTGCCAGCAGCTTAAGTCCTAGCAGTAACACCGGGGAGCTGTTTTTT.